The 29 T cell receptor beta chains in this list originate from one sample, sequenced in a study of blood T cell repertoires in COVID-19. Data came from immunoSEQ multiplex PCR; TCRdb stores just in-frame clones and leaves some out. The data contain hundreds of thousands of clones, almost 85% of them singletons. The source material was peripheral blood. Every receptor here comes from a human donor in a cohort sampled during active COVID-19.

The chain links TRBV28 to TRBJ2-1, with 8 nucleotides matching TRBD1. Trimming removed 8 bases from V and 6 bases from J; junction bases left unmatched: 12. CDR3 length equals 15 residues. Germline loops: CDR1 MDHEN, CDR2 SYDVKM. The CDR3 bases are TGTGCCAGCCAAGTCGGACAGGGCATCTCCAATGAGCAGTTCTTC. It translates to CASQVGQGISNEQFF.

On this clone: The same CDR3 is also encoded by other DNA sequences in this sample. The V call is TRBV12-3 or TRBV12-4, the J call TRBJ1-4; D gene ambiguous. The CDR3 has 11 amino acids. Trimming left V 6 bases short and J 7 bases short, with 6 bases between. CDR3 sequence reads: CASSPGEKLFF. In DNA form, the CDR3 reads TGTGCCAGCAGCCCGGGTGAAAAACTGTTTTTT.

V and J are TRBV28 and TRBJ2-3, with D possibly matching TRBD2 (7 bases). Trimming cost V 3 bases and J 5 bases, with 12 bases left between them. The CDR3 has 14 residues. The germline V gene has CDR1 MDHEN and CDR2 SYDVKM. The CDR3 DNA reads as TGTGCCAGCAGTTTCCGGGGGGCCGGAGATACGCAGTATTTT. Translating it yields CASSFRGAGDTQYF. Using reference TRBV28 and TRBJ2-3 for the parts outside the CDR3, the full variable domain is DVKVTQSSRYLVKRTGEKVFLECVQDMDHENMFWYRQDPGLGLRLIYFSYDVKMKEKGDIPEGYSVSREKKERFSLILESASTNQTSMYLCASSFRGAGDTQYFGPGTRLTVL.

This CDR3 is CATSDSTGFGEKLFF. CDR3 in DNA: TGTGCCACCAGTGACTCGACAGGGTTTGGTGAAAAACTGTTTTTT. The chain employs TRBV24-1 and TRBJ1-4, with 7 bases matching TRBD1. V lost 4 bases, J lost 7 bases, and 8 bases stayed unmatched. Germline loops: CDR1 KGHDR, CDR2 SFDVKD. This CDR3 is built from 15 residues.

This clone was observed a handful of times. The J gene is TRBJ1-6, the V gene TRBV14; D is unclear. V shed 0 bases and J shed 0 bases, with 9 bases lying between them. Germline V gives CDR1 SGHDN, CDR2 FVKESK. The CDR3 loop spans 17 amino acids. DNA of the CDR3: TGTGCCAGCAGCCAAGAGAGGGTGGTCTCCTATAATTCACCCCTCCACTTT. This gives the protein CASSQERVVSYNSPLHF. Full variable domain (remainder filled in from reference TRBV14 and TRBJ1-6): EAGVTQFPSHSVIEKGQTVTLRCDPISGHDNLYWYRRVMGKEIKFLLHFVKESKQDESGMPNNRFLAERTGGTYSTLKVQPAELEDSGVYFCASSQERVVSYNSPLHFGNGTRLTVT.

This clone was picked up a small number of times. The gene calls are TRBV5-5 and TRBJ1-6; the D gene is possibly TRBD1 (5 bases). Trimming removed 1 base at V and 7 bases at J, with 12 bases between. The germline CDR1 and CDR2 sequences are SGHKS and YYEKEE (reference sequence). This CDR3 is 15 amino acids long. The DNA for the CDR3 is TGTGCCAGCAGCTTGTTCCCAGGGCGGAATTCACCCCTCCACTTT. This encodes CASSLFPGRNSPLHF. Variable domain in full (rest from reference TRBV5-5 and TRBJ1-6): DAGVTQSPTHLIKTRGQQVTLRCSPISGHKSVSWYQQVLGQGPQFIFQYYEKEERGRGNFPDRFSARQFPNYSSELNVNALLLGDSALYLCASSLFPGRNSPLHFGNGTRLTVT.

The V call is TRBV5-6, the J call TRBJ2-5, with no clear D. Trimming cost V 0 bases and J 3 bases, with 6 bases left between them. The CDR3 totals 13 residues. CDR1 is SGHDT and CDR2 is YYEEEE in the germline V gene. CDR3 residues: CASSLVQEETQYF. CDR3 bases: TGTGCCAGCAGCTTGGTTCAGGAAGAGACCCAGTACTTC. Full variable domain (missing parts from reference TRBV5-6 and TRBJ2-5): DAGVTQSPTHLIKTRGQQVTLRCSPKSGHDTVSWYQQALGQGPQFIFQYYEEEERQRGNFPDRFSGHQFPNYSSELNVNALLLGDSALYLCASSLVQEETQYFGPGTRLLVL.

The chain is built from TRBV19 and TRBJ1-2, with no clear D. The ends were cut back, 1 base at V and 6 bases at J, with 12 bases in the middle. The CDR3 has 14 residues. Germline CDR1 LNHDA, CDR2 SQIVND (reference sequence). The chain's CDR3 is CASSIGGIRDGYTF. CDR3 bases: TGTGCCAGTAGTATAGGAGGGATACGCGATGGCTACACCTTC.

V and J are TRBV12-3 or TRBV12-4 and TRBJ2-7; 8 nucleotides match TRBD1. CDR3 length equals 11 residues. V lost 10 bases and J lost 6; bases outside the gene matches: 5. In nucleotides, the CDR3 is TGTGCCACGGACAGGGACCTCGAGCAGTACTTC. This translates into CATDRDLEQYF.

The chain links TRBV3-1 (or the pseudogene TRBV3-2) to TRBJ2-7, with 7 bases fitting TRBD1. J lost 6 bases, V lost 4 bases, and 12 bases had no gene match. The CDR3 loop spans 15 amino acids. The germline CDR1 and CDR2 sequences are LGHDT and YNNKEL (reference sequence). This CDR3 reads CASSRTGVGSGEQYF. The CDR3 DNA is TGTGCCAGCAGCCGAACAGGGGTTGGTTCTGGCGAGCAGTACTTC.

The chain links TRBV7-7 to TRBJ2-7, with D possibly TRBD1 on 6 matching bases. Germline V gives CDR1 SSHAT, CDR2 FNYEAQ (reference sequence). This CDR3 region has 14 residues. The V end was cut by 6 bases, the J end by 0 bases, with 12 bases between. CDR3 region: CASSPGENSYEQYF. The CDR3 DNA reads TGTGCCAGCAGTCCAGGGGAAAACTCCTACGAGCAGTACTTC.

The rearrangement uses TRBV6-1 and TRBJ1-2, with a tentative D call TRBD1 (5 bases). The CDR3 is 15 residues long. V was clipped by 2 bases and J by 4 bases, with 14 bases between them. CDR1 MNHNS and CDR2 SASEGT come from the germline V gene. For the CDR3, the DNA is TGTGCCAGCAGTGAACTTCGGGGGGGACCCTATGGCTACACCTTC. Its translation is CASSELRGGPYGYTF.

The V gene is TRBV6-5, the J gene TRBJ1-4, with 8 bases that match TRBD1. Unmatched junction bases numbered 5, after V lost 4 bases and J lost 7 bases. The germline V gene encodes CDR1 MNHEY and CDR2 SVGAGI. The CDR3 loop spans 14 amino acids. In nucleotides, the CDR3 is TGTGCCAGCAGTTTACAGGGGGAGGGTGAAAAACTGTTTTTT. Translation gives CASSLQGEGEKLFF.

The rearrangement links TRBV19 to TRBJ1-2, with a weak D call TRBD1 (6 bases). Between the trimmed V and J ends, which lost 2 bases and 2 bases, there was a span of 12 bases. Per germline, CDR1 LNHDA and CDR2 SQIVND (reference sequence). The CDR3 runs to 15 residues. The chain's CDR3 is CASSILGTPNYGYTF. The CDR3 DNA sequence: TGTGCCAGTAGTATACTTGGGACACCGAACTATGGCTACACCTTC.

The rearrangement links TRBV3-1 (or the pseudogene TRBV3-2) to TRBJ2-2; 7 nucleotides match TRBD1. V lost 6 bases, J lost 1 base, and 8 bases stayed unmatched. The germline V gene has CDR1 LGHDT and CDR2 YNNKEL (reference sequence). The CDR3 has 16 amino acids. This CDR3 is CASREQGIWNTGELFF. In DNA, the CDR3 is TGTGCCAGCAGGGAACAGGGGATCTGGAACACCGGGGAGCTGTTTTTT.

The J gene is TRBJ1-2, the V gene TRBV7-2, with 7 positions matching TRBD1. The CDR3 extends over 14 amino acids. V shed 6 bases, J shed 5 bases, and the junction held 9 bases outside the gene matches. Germline lookup yields CDR1 SGHTA and CDR2 FQGNSA. The CDR3 sequence is CASRPGTETYGYTF. CDR3 nucleotides: TGTGCCAGCAGGCCCGGGACAGAGACTTATGGCTACACCTTC.

The V and J genes are TRBV13 and TRBJ1-1, with D unresolved. The V gene's germline CDR1 is PRHDT and CDR2 FYEKMQ (reference sequence). The CDR3 spans 12 residues. Trimming left V 5 bases short and J 6 bases short, with 10 bases between. As DNA, the CDR3 is TGTGCCAGCAGCCCCACGGGAGCTGAAGCTTTCTTT. Encoded protein: CASSPTGAEAFF.

The rearrangement joins TRBV6-5 to TRBJ2-4; a possible D gene is TRBD1 (5 bases). This CDR3 region has 15 residues. The germline CDR1 and CDR2 sequences are MNHEY and SVGAGI. The V end was cut by 0 bases, the J end by 8 bases, with 14 bases between. DNA of the CDR3: TGTGCCAGCAGTTACTCTCCACCGACAGAGGACATTCAGTACTTC. It codes for CASSYSPPTEDIQYF.

Notes on this clone: One end of the junction does not line up with germline, which may come from a read error. This chain links TRBV6-5 with TRBJ1-6; D is possibly TRBD1 (5 bases). From germline, CDR1 is MNHEY and CDR2 SVGAGI. The CDR3 contains 13 residues. CDR3 in amino acids: CASRNGGNSPLYF. In nucleotides, the CDR3 is TGTGCCAGTAGAAACGGGGGGAATTCACCCCTCTACTTT.

The V and J genes are TRBV5-1 and TRBJ1-6, with D possibly TRBD1 on 6 matching bases. This CDR3 is built from 17 residues. Between the trimmed V and J ends, which lost 8 bases and 4 bases, there was a span of 22 bases. CDR1 and CDR2 from the germline V gene are SGHRS and YFSETQ. The CDR3 region has the DNA TGCGCCAGTTCGTTATCAGGGGTCCGCGGTTATAATTCACCCCTCCACTTT. This encodes CASSLSGVRGYNSPLHF.

This clone was picked up one time. Its ends do not fully match the called genes, so a read error is possible. The rearrangement joins TRBV7-9 to TRBJ2-7, with D perhaps TRBD1 (6 bases). Germline lookup yields CDR1 SEHNR and CDR2 FQNEAQ (reference sequence). The CDR3 extends over 13 amino acids. Written as DNA, the CDR3 is TGTGCCAGCACCTTAACAGGGTCCTACGAGCAGTACTTC. As protein: CASTLTGSYEQYF.

This clone was counted once. The CDR3 bases are TGTGCCATCAACCCCCCCGGGAGCTCCTATAATTCACCCCTCCACTTT. This encodes CAINPPGSSYNSPLHF. The chain joins TRBV10-3 to TRBJ1-6; D not certain. This CDR3 comprises 16 residues. V lost 7 bases, J lost 0 bases, and 13 bases lay in between. Per the germline V gene, CDR1 is ENHRY and CDR2 is SYGVKD.

This clone appeared a single time. The J gene is TRBJ1-6, the V gene TRBV30; D possibly corresponds to TRBD1 (6 bases). V lost 2 bases and J lost 8, with 16 bases in between. Germline V lookup: CDR1 GTSNPN, CDR2 SVGIG (reference sequence). CDR3 length: 15 residues. CDR3: CAWSRKGVGDSPLHF. CDR3 coding DNA: TGTGCCTGGAGTCGAAAGGGGGTAGGGGATTCACCCCTCCACTTT.

This chain links TRBV7-9 with TRBJ1-2; no clear D gene. This CDR3 is 15 amino acids long. The V and J ends lost 5 bases and 0 bases respectively, with 13 bases between them. The germline CDR1 and CDR2 sequences are SEHNR and FQNEAQ (reference sequence). CDR3 residues: CASSPRGAANYGYTF. The CDR3 DNA is TGTGCCAGCAGCCCCCGGGGAGCAGCTAACTATGGCTACACCTTC.

The rearrangement joins TRBV19 to TRBJ1-1, with D possibly being TRBD1 (5 bases). The CDR3 has 14 residues. Germline CDR1 is LNHDA and CDR2 is SQIVND (reference sequence). V gave up 1 base and J gave up 2 bases, with 8 bases separating them. CDR3 in amino acids: CASSIGQSNTEAFF. In DNA, the CDR3 is TGTGCCAGTAGTATAGGACAGAGCAACACTGAAGCTTTCTTT.

The rearrangement links TRBV25-1 to TRBJ2-7, with 8 positions matching TRBD2. The CDR3 runs to 16 residues. CDR1 and CDR2 (germline): MGHDK, SYGVNS. V gave up 4 bases and J gave up 2 bases; unmatched junction bases: 10. CDR3 sequence: CASSGHGGDLTYEQYF. Written as DNA, the CDR3 is TGTGCCAGCAGTGGCCACGGGGGGGACCTTACCTACGAGCAGTACTTC.

This chain uses TRBV7-2 with TRBJ2-7, with TRBD2 identical over 12 bases. CDR1 and CDR2 from the germline V gene are SGHTA and FQGNSA. The CDR3 spans 15 residues. Losses at the gene ends were 3 bases for V and 5 bases for J; bases not matched to a gene: 5. CDR3 sequence reads: CASSFRLAGEHEQYF. DNA for the CDR3: TGTGCCAGCAGCTTTCGACTAGCGGGGGAACACGAGCAGTACTTC.

The chain couples TRBV27 to TRBJ1-2; D call uncertain. Per the germline V gene, CDR1 is MNHEY and CDR2 is SMNVEV (reference sequence). CDR3 length: 15 amino acids. Between the trimmed V and J ends, which lost 0 bases and 6 bases, there was a span of 14 bases. The CDR3 loop reads CASSLSTRGGDGYTF. The CDR3 DNA reads TGTGCCAGCAGTTTATCGACGCGGGGAGGTGATGGCTACACCTTC.

The rearrangement links TRBV5-5 to TRBJ2-7; 9 nucleotides agree with TRBD1. V lost 1 base to trimming and J lost 3 bases; unmatched junction nucleotides: 2. The CDR3 runs to 14 residues. Per the germline V gene, CDR1 is SGHKS and CDR2 is YYEKEE (reference sequence). The CDR3 is CASSLSGQGYEQYF. The CDR3 DNA is TGTGCCAGCAGCTTGTCGGGACAGGGCTACGAGCAGTACTTC.